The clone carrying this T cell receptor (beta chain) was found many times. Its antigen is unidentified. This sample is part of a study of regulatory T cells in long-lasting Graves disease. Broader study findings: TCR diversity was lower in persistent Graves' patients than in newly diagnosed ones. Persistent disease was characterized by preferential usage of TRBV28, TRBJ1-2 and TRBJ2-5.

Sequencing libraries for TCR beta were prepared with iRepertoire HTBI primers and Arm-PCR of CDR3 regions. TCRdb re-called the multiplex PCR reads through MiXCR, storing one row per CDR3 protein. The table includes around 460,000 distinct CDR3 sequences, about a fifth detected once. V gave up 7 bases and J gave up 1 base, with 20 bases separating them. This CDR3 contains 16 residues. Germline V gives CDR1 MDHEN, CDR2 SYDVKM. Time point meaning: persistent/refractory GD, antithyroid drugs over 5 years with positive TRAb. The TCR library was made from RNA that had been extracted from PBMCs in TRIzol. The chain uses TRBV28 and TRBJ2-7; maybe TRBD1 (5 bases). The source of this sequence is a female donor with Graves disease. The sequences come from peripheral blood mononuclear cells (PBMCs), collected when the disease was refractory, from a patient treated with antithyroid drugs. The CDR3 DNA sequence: TGTGCCAGCACCGTAACTGGGGCCGACGGATCCTACGAGCAGTACTTC. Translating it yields CASTVTGADGSYEQYF. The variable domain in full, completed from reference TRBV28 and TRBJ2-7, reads DVKVTQSSRYLVKRTGEKVFLECVQDMDHENMFWYRQDPGLGLRLIYFSYDVKMKEKGDIPEGYSVSREKKERFSLILESASTNQTSMYLCASTVTGADGSYEQYFGPGTRLTVT.